This T cell receptor beta chain was obtained from a study of T-cell memory formation after mild COVID-19. General observations from the study: Memory sampled before infection contained some responding clones, suggesting cross-reactive memory joined. CD4+ contracting clones were mainly CM and EM; CD8+ ones, EMRA.

The CDR3 has 12 amino acids. Germline CDR1 and CDR2: DFQATT and SNEGSKA (reference sequence). With 3 bases removed from V and 3 bases from J, the gap between germline ends came to 8 bases. This clonotype was recorded a few times. The antigen remains undetermined. The TCR alpha and TCR beta cDNA libraries, bearing sample barcodes and UMIs, were generated by 5'RACE using constant-segment primers. TCRdb used MiXCR to reprocess the 5' RACE reads, holding one entry per CDR3 protein. The repertoire has 400,000 to 450,000 distinct CDR3 sequences, 15% to 20% of them found once; the top ten carry 20% to 25%. The sequenced sample was PBMCs or a T cell subset sorted from them (not recorded which). The source of this sequence is a man aged 18-30 years who had mild COVID-19 (a few samples of this study predate the infection). Cell type and time point are not known. This chain connects TRBV20-1 to TRBJ2-5; D gene unclear. The CDR3: CSASVAEETQYF. The CDR3 DNA reads as TGCAGTGCTAGCGTGGCAGAAGAGACCCAGTACTTC.